This passage covers 19 T cell receptor beta chains from one sample sequenced in a study of OX40 agonist ivuxolimab in advanced cancers. Using immunoSEQ multiplex PCR, the repertoire was profiled, and TCRdb retains in-frame clones only, with some absent. The sample holds tens of thousands of clones, more than 75% seen once. The sample was CD4+ or CD8+ T cells sorted from blood, taken in a trial of the OX40 agonist ivuxolimab. All receptors derive from an adult with an advanced solid tumor such as melanoma, head and neck, liver or kidney cancer.

The rearrangement joins TRBV6-6 to TRBJ1-1; 8 bases line up with TRBD1. V gave up 6 bases and J gave up 1 base; unmatched junction bases: 10. The CDR3 loop spans 16 amino acids. Germline V gene lookup returns CDR1 MNHNY and CDR2 SVGAGI (reference sequence). The CDR3 DNA reads as TGTGCCAGCAGCCCGGACAGGGTAACGTGGAACACTGAAGCTTTCTTT. Its translation is CASSPDRVTWNTEAFF.

The chain employs TRBV28 and TRBJ1-3; TRBD1 is a possible D gene (5 bases). The CDR3 totals 15 residues. Trimming pared 2 bases from V and 3 bases from J, leaving 11 bases between. From germline, CDR1 is MDHEN and CDR2 SYDVKM. The CDR3, as DNA: TGTGCCAGCAGTTTAGGCAGGGCGCTTGGAAACACCATATATTTT. Protein: CASSLGRALGNTIYF. Combining the CDR3 with reference TRBV28 and TRBJ1-3 gives the whole variable domain DVKVTQSSRYLVKRTGEKVFLECVQDMDHENMFWYRQDPGLGLRLIYFSYDVKMKEKGDIPEGYSVSREKKERFSLILESASTNQTSMYLCASSLGRALGNTIYFGEGSWLTVV.

This clone has just one count. The chain has TRBV28 and TRBJ2-7; 8 bases align to TRBD1. The CDR3 extends over 16 amino acids. The V segment lost 5 bases and the J segment 2 bases; nucleotides outside the gene matches: 11. Per germline, CDR1 MDHEN and CDR2 SYDVKM. The CDR3 sequence is CASSALPGQDTYEQYF. The CDR3 DNA reads TGTGCCAGCAGTGCCCTGCCGGGACAGGACACCTACGAGCAGTACTTC.

The V call is TRBV7-6, the J call TRBJ2-1; TRBD1 is a possible D gene (6 bases). This CDR3 has 12 residues. V gave up 4 bases and J gave up 11 bases, with 12 bases separating them. Per the germline V gene, CDR1 is SGHVS and CDR2 is FNYEAQ. The CDR3 nucleotides are TGTGCCAGCAGCTCGGACAGATTTAAGCAGTTCTTC. Translated, it gives CASSSDRFKQFF.

V is TRBV7-2 and J is TRBJ2-1, with 8 bases fitting TRBD2. The junction had 10 bases not matched to a gene; V was cut back by 2 bases and J by 1 base. In germline, CDR1 is SGHTA, CDR2 FQGNSA. The CDR3 consists of 18 residues. For the CDR3, the DNA is TGTGCCAGCAGCTTAATTCTAGCGGGCTACCCGTCCTACAATGAGCAGTTCTTC. Protein: CASSLILAGYPSYNEQFF.

This clone has just one count. Written as DNA, the CDR3 is TGTGCCAGCAGCTCGGGACAGGTCTTTTCGGGCACCTTC. It is translated as CASSSGQVFSGTF. The genes are TRBV13 and TRBJ1-2; TRBD1 agrees at 8 bases. J gave up 13 bases and V 4 bases, and 11 bases lay outside the gene matches. This CDR3 has 13 amino acids. Germline CDR1 and CDR2: PRHDT and FYEKMQ (reference sequence). Together with reference TRBV13 and TRBJ1-2, the CDR3 gives the full variable domain: AAGVIQSPRHLIKEKRETATLKCYPIPRHDTVYWYQQGPGQDPQFLISFYEKMQSDKGSIPDRFSAQQFSDYHSELNMSSLELGDSALYFCASSSGQVFSGTFGSGTRLTVV.

V and J are TRBV9 and TRBJ2-5; D is possibly TRBD2 (7 bases). With 3 bases removed from V and 7 bases from J, the gap between germline ends came to 31 bases. The CDR3 is made up of 19 amino acids. Germline lookup yields CDR1 SGDLS and CDR2 YYNGEE. For the CDR3, the DNA is TGTGCCAGCAGCGCACGTTCAGGGGCGGGGGATAGACAACGTGCGACCCAGTACTTC. The encoded protein is CASSARSGAGDRQRATQYF.

Within the sample, this clone is medium-sized. CDR3 sequence (DNA): TGTGCCAGCAGCTTAGTGGTCAGCTACGAGCAGTACTTC. It encodes CASSLVVSYEQYF. The V and J genes are TRBV7-9 and TRBJ2-7; D unclear. The CDR3 has 13 amino acids. Trimming stripped 1 base from V and 3 bases from J, with 7 bases between. CDR1 SEHNR and CDR2 FQNEAQ come from the germline V gene (reference sequence).

The V and J genes are TRBV6-5 and TRBJ1-1; D ambiguous. V lost 0 bases and J lost 7, with 9 bases in between. Germline V lookup: CDR1 MNHEY, CDR2 SVGAGI. There are 13 residues in the CDR3. The CDR3 sequence: CASSYSFFGEAFF. In DNA form, the CDR3 reads TGTGCCAGCAGTTACTCGTTTTTCGGTGAAGCTTTCTTT.

Of note for this clone: Other DNA sequences in the sample encode the same CDR3. The chain is built from TRBV27 and TRBJ2-7; TRBD2 agrees at 11 bases. CDR1 is MNHEY, CDR2 SMNVEV, per germline (reference sequence). V was clipped by 5 bases and J by 3 bases; unmatched bases: 3. The CDR3 is made up of 14 amino acids. CDR3 sequence (DNA): TGTGCCAGCAGTCCGGGACTAGCGGTCTACGAGCAGTACTTC. Translated: CASSPGLAVYEQYF.

The chain is built from TRBV11-3 and TRBJ2-5; D unresolved. CDR3 length equals 13 residues. With 3 bases removed from V and 0 bases from J, the gap between germline ends came to 5 bases. Germline V gene sequence: CDR1 SGHNT, CDR2 YENEEA. The CDR3, as DNA: TGTGCCAGCAGCTTGGGGTACCAAGAGACCCAGTACTTC. Translating gives CASSLGYQETQYF.

The CDR3 loop is CASSIVLAAYNEQFF. CDR3 coding DNA: TGTGCCAGTAGTATAGTTCTAGCGGCGTACAATGAGCAGTTCTTC. The V call is TRBV19, the J call TRBJ2-1, with 7 positions matching TRBD2. The CDR3 consists of 15 residues. The J segment lost 4 bases and the V segment lost 1 base, leaving 4 bases of the junction unmatched. The V gene's germline CDR1 is LNHDA and CDR2 SQIVND (reference sequence). The complete variable domain, with remaining parts taken from reference TRBV19 and TRBJ2-1, reads DGGITQSPKYLFRKEGQNVTLSCEQNLNHDAMYWYRQDPGQGLRLIYYSQIVNDFQKGDIAEGYSVSREKKESFPLTVTSAQKNPTAFYLCASSIVLAAYNEQFFGPGTRLTVL.

This chain uses TRBV5-6 with TRBJ2-5; 8 bases are shared with TRBD2. This CDR3 has 14 residues. CDR1 and CDR2 (germline): SGHDT, YYEEEE. With 5 bases clipped from V and 5 bases from J, the junction kept 8 bases outside the gene matches. The CDR3 DNA reads TGTGCCAGCAGTTCCGGGACTAGTGATGAGACCCAGTACTTC. This codes for CASSSGTSDETQYF. The full variable domain, its missing parts supplied by reference TRBV5-6 and TRBJ2-5, is DAGVTQSPTHLIKTRGQQVTLRCSPKSGHDTVSWYQQALGQGPQFIFQYYEEEERQRGNFPDRFSGHQFPNYSSELNVNALLLGDSALYLCASSSGTSDETQYFGPGTRLLVL.

This clone was seen a few times. V gene TRBV5-5 combines with J gene TRBJ2-1; 12 nucleotides align to TRBD2. In germline, CDR1 is SGHKS, CDR2 YYEKEE (reference sequence). The CDR3 covers 17 residues. After removal of 4 bases from V and 9 bases from J, the junction contained 14 bases not matched to a gene. CDR3 in DNA: TGTGCCAGCAGCCCAACTCTAGCGGGAGGGCCTTACCCTGAGCAGTTCTTC. This encodes CASSPTLAGGPYPEQFF.

The chain combines TRBV7-9 with TRBJ2-7, with D hard to call. Germline assignment: CDR1 SEHNR and CDR2 FQNEAQ (reference sequence). The CDR3 runs to 13 residues. V gave up 5 bases and J gave up 2 bases, with 10 bases separating them. The CDR3 coding sequence is TGTGCCAGCAGCCATCTAGGGCCCTACGAGCAGTACTTC. This encodes CASSHLGPYEQYF.

CDR3 residues: CASSAPRLPRGYTF. The DNA for the CDR3 is TGTGCCAGCAGTGCCCCACGACTCCCTAGGGGCTACACCTTC. This chain uses TRBV2 with TRBJ1-2; D call uncertain. V lost 4 bases to trimming and J lost 8 bases, with 17 bases between them. This CDR3 is 14 amino acids long. The V gene's germline CDR1 is SNHLY and CDR2 FYNNEI.

V gene TRBV19 combines with J gene TRBJ2-2, with 7 bases identical to TRBD2. Germline assignment: CDR1 LNHDA and CDR2 SQIVND (reference sequence). V trimming: 8 bases; J trimming: 0 bases; junction bases outside the gene matches: 3. CDR3 length equals 14 residues. The CDR3 coding sequence is TGTGCCAGTTGCGCGGGGGCGAACACCGGGGAGCTGTTTTTT. Amino acid sequence: CASCAGANTGELFF.

The chain employs TRBV30 and TRBJ2-2; 7 bases align to TRBD2. The ends lost 2 bases at V and 7 bases at J; junction bases unmatched: 4. CDR1 and CDR2 from the germline V gene are GTSNPN and SVGIG (reference sequence). The CDR3 is 13 amino acids. The CDR3 protein is CAWSKGGGGELFF. CDR3 bases: TGTGCCTGGAGTAAGGGCGGGGGCGGGGAGCTGTTTTTT.

The chain carries TRBV7-2 and TRBJ1-3, with D perhaps TRBD1 (5 bases). The CDR3 is 14 residues long. Germline values: CDR1 SGHTA, CDR2 FQGNSA. The V gene lost 2 bases and the J gene lost 3 bases, with 8 bases spanning the gap. The CDR3 spells CASSLPGGGNTIYF. For the CDR3, the DNA is TGTGCCAGCAGCTTACCCGGGGGTGGAAACACCATATATTTT.